The T cell receptor beta chain under discussion was sequenced for a study of T cells after yellow fever vaccination. The wider study: Any fraction with a low cell number was prepared using SMART-Seq v4 Ultra Low Input. Notes on the study in general: Just a small share of clonotypes turned up in the CD4 compartment as well as the CD8 compartment. FACS-sorted repertoires could contain abundant clonotypes contaminating from the bulk population.

The 5'RACE template-switching step produced TCR cDNA and added a universal primer site and UMIs. TCRdb reanalysed the 5' RACE reads using MiXCR and keeps one entry per CDR3 protein. The sample gives about 500,000 distinct CDR3 sequences, roughly a sixth of which show up once; around 16% is in the top ten. Germline CDR1 reads MNHNS; CDR2 reads SASEGT. The ends were cut back, 6 bases at V and 5 bases at J, with 13 bases in the middle. This CDR3 is 14 amino acids long. In the case of this clonotype: The antigen remains undetermined.

This TCR was recovered from a man younger than 35 who received the YFV17D yellow fever vaccine. The source material was PBMCs, sampled 4 to 6 days after the first yellow fever vaccination. V usage is TRBV6-1 and J usage is TRBJ1-4, with D maybe TRBD1 (6 bases). CDR3: CASRDSSGNEKLFF. Written as DNA, the CDR3 is TGTGCCAGCAGGGACAGTTCAGGAAATGAAAAACTGTTTTTT.